This T cell receptor (beta chain) was sequenced for a study of blood T cell repertoires in COVID-19. Sequencing used immunoSEQ multiplex PCR; TCRdb keeps in-frame clones, though not all of them. The data hold approximately 120,000 clones, with approximately 82% observed a single time. Germline-derived CDR1 and CDR2 are SEHNR and FQNEAQ (reference sequence). This CDR3 contains 13 residues. V lost 10 bases and J lost 6; bases outside the gene matches: 4. This clonotype was sampled from a woman aged 45-65 years with acute or convalescent COVID-19. The sample was peripheral blood. V gene TRBV7-9 combines with J gene TRBJ2-2; 11 nucleotides match TRBD1. The CDR3 protein is CATEGQGAGELFF. DNA of the CDR3: TGTGCCACCGAGGGACAGGGGGCCGGGGAGCTGTTTTTT.